Listed below are T cell receptor beta chains from one sample, sequenced in a study of shared clonotypes between healthy human individuals. TCRdb's table, derived via immunoSEQ multiplex PCR, lists solely in-frame clones and lacks some. The table has 2.3 million or so clones, 93% seen once. The material sequenced was naive CD4+ T cells from PBMCs. These receptors were taken from a man in his late teens or twenties in good health. Some clones in this sample may be carry-over from other donors' samples. Each CDR3 is given with its conserved first and last residue. D genes are given only for firm matches. Not all rows give a size; the values are once, few, many and, for expanded clones, a class.

V,J,size,D,CDR3,DNA
TRBV28,TRBJ1-1,.,TRBD1,CASSLVQGAQDTEAFF,TGTGCCAGCAGTTTAGTACAGGGGGCCCAAGACACTGAAGCTTTCTTT
TRBV27,TRBJ1-1,.,TRBD1,CASRFRYRGNTEAFF,TGTGCCAGCAGGTTCCGATACAGGGGGAACACTGAAGCTTTCTTT
TRBV11-3,TRBJ2-2,.,.,CASSFGGSNTGELFF,TGTGCCAGCAGCTTTGGGGGGTCGAACACCGGGGAGCTGTTTTTT
TRBV6-6,TRBJ2-7,.,TRBD2,CASSYMSSGISYEQYF,TGTGCCAGCAGTTACATGTCTAGCGGGATATCCTACGAGCAGTACTTC
TRBV19,TRBJ1-1,.,.,CASSIDLQLLNTEAFF,TGTGCCAGTAGTATAGATCTCCAGCTATTGAACACTGAAGCTTTCTTT
TRBV30,TRBJ1-1,few,.,CAWRIGGNTEAFF,TGTGCCTGGAGGATTGGGGGGAACACTGAAGCTTTCTTT
TRBV5-6,TRBJ1-5,.,.,CASSLSGAGNQPQHF,TGTGCCAGCAGCTTATCAGGGGCGGGCAATCAGCCCCAGCATTTT
TRBV4-1,TRBJ1-4,.,.,CASSRNRDGGTNEKLFF,TGCGCCAGCAGCCGAAACCGGGACGGTGGAACTAATGAAAAACTGTTTTTT
TRBV7-2,TRBJ1-5,.,.,CASSLGQGGHQPQHF,TGTGCCAGCAGCTTGGGGCAGGGAGGTCACCAGCCCCAGCATTTT
TRBV29-1,TRBJ1-2,.,.,CSVVYSPYGYTF,TGCAGCGTTGTCTACAGTCCGTATGGCTACACCTTC
TRBV5-1,TRBJ2-1,.,TRBD2,CASSPVVTSGIFEGNEQFF,TGCGCCAGCAGCCCGGTCGTGACTAGCGGGATTTTTGAGGGCAATGAGCAGTTCTTC
TRBV7-9,TRBJ2-1,.,.,CASSPRGTPGRDEQFF,TGTGCCAGCAGCCCTAGGGGGACTCCAGGCCGAGATGAGCAGTTCTTC
TRBV5-4,TRBJ1-2,.,TRBD1,CASSRGTEDGYTF,TGTGCCAGCAGCCGCGGGACAGAGGATGGCTACACCTTC
TRBV18,TRBJ1-5,.,.,CASSPGAGGSNQPQHF,TGTGCCAGCTCACCGGGGGCAGGTGGGTCCAATCAGCCCCAGCATTTT
TRBV4-1,TRBJ1-2,.,.,CASSQAPPRDYGYTF,TGCGCCAGCAGCCAAGCACCGCCTAGGGACTATGGCTACACCTTC
TRBV30,TRBJ1-5,few,.,CAWTQRASNQPQHF,TGTGCCTGGACGCAGAGGGCGAGCAATCAGCCCCAGCATTTT
TRBV28,TRBJ1-5,.,.,CASAGGQPQHF,TGTGCCAGCGCGGGGGGTCAGCCCCAGCATTTT
TRBV7-9,TRBJ1-2,.,.,CASSSPGGYGYTF,TGTGCCAGCAGCTCTCCGGGTGGTTATGGCTACACCTTC
TRBV11-2,TRBJ1-1,.,.,CASSLSSTQPEAFF,TGTGCCAGCAGCTTAAGCTCGACCCAACCTGAAGCTTTCTTT
TRBV7-9,TRBJ2-5,.,TRBD2,CASSLWLAGGGETQYF,TGTGCCAGCAGCTTATGGCTGGCGGGAGGAGGAGAGACCCAGTACTTC
TRBV6-5,TRBJ2-3,.,TRBD1,CASSRRDRGADTQYF,TGTGCCAGCAGTCGCCGGGACAGGGGTGCAGATACGCAGTATTTT
TRBV28,TRBJ2-5,once,.,CASSSAGPEETQYF,TGTGCCAGCAGTTCGGCGGGCCCGGAGGAGACCCAGTACTTC
TRBV7-9,TRBJ2-3,.,TRBD2,CASSSRAGGPPDTQYF,TGTGCCAGCAGCTCCCGAGCGGGAGGGCCCCCTGATACGCAGTATTTT
TRBV7-9,TRBJ2-1,.,TRBD2,CASSLVAGGRYEQFF,TGTGCCAGCAGCTTAGTAGCGGGAGGGCGGTATGAGCAGTTCTTC
TRBV29-1,TRBJ1-1,few,.,CSVVQGNTEAFF,TGCAGCGTCGTACAGGGTAACACTGAAGCTTTCTTT
TRBV18,TRBJ2-7,.,.,CASSPQPAHEQYF,TGTGCCAGCTCACCACAGCCGGCCCACGAGCAGTACTTC
TRBV4-1,TRBJ2-3,.,.,CASSQDAIADTQYF,TGCGCCAGCAGCCAAGATGCCATCGCAGATACGCAGTATTTT
TRBV2,TRBJ2-3,.,TRBD2,CASTRGRVTDTQYF,TGTGCCAGCACTCGAGGGAGGGTAACAGATACGCAGTATTTT
TRBV4-2,TRBJ2-3,.,TRBD1,CASSQPRQGAISRRDTQYF,TGTGCCAGCAGCCAACCTCGGCAGGGGGCGATATCCCGCCGAGATACGCAGTATTTT
TRBV4-3,TRBJ1-1,.,.,CASSNEGRVTEAFF,TGCGCCAGCAGTAACGAGGGGCGGGTCACTGAAGCTTTCTTT
TRBV21-1,TRBJ1-5,.,.,CASSVVPGRAPNQPQHF,TGTGCCAGCAGCGTCGTTCCGGGACGGGCTCCGAATCAGCCCCAGCATTTT
TRBV11-2,TRBJ2-7,.,.,CASSPGWAADSYEQYF,TGTGCCAGCAGCCCTGGGTGGGCGGCAGACTCCTACGAGCAGTACTTC
TRBV4-2,TRBJ2-4,.,.,CASSTSPEINIQYF,TGTGCCAGCAGCACTAGCCCGGAGATTAACATTCAGTACTTC
TRBV28,TRBJ2-2,.,TRBD2,CASSGTRNTGELFF,TGTGCCAGCAGCGGGACTAGGAACACCGGGGAGCTGTTTTTT
TRBV6-6,TRBJ2-5,.,.,CASSKGWETQYF,TGTGCCAGCAGTAAGGGGTGGGAGACCCAGTACTTC
TRBV6-1,TRBJ1-4,once,TRBD1,CASDRQGANEKLFF,TGTGCCAGCGACCGACAGGGGGCAAATGAAAAACTGTTTTTT
TRBV5-1,TRBJ1-3,once,.,CASSLEGGSGNTIYF,TGCGCCAGCAGCTTGGAAGGGGGGTCCGGAAACACCATATATTTT
TRBV6-1,TRBJ2-3,.,.,CASSGPTTTDTQYF,TGTGCCAGCAGTGGCCCTACCACCACAGATACGCAGTATTTT
TRBV21-1,TRBJ2-7,.,.,CASTPSGVGCYEQYF,TGTGCCAGCACCCCCTCCGGAGTCGGTTGCTACGAGCAGTACTTC
TRBV5-4,TRBJ1-3,.,.,CASSFGASGNTIYF,TGTGCCAGCAGCTTTGGTGCCTCTGGAAACACCATATATTTT
TRBV28,TRBJ2-6,.,TRBD1,CASSWTGAGANVLTF,TGTGCCAGCAGTTGGACAGGGGCTGGGGCCAACGTCCTGACTTTC
TRBV7-2,TRBJ1-5,.,.,CASSLEMGRGDQPQHF,TGTGCCAGCAGCTTAGAGATGGGTCGGGGGGATCAGCCCCAGCATTTT
TRBV5-4,TRBJ2-1,.,.,CASSLTLLGEQFF,TGTGCCAGCAGCTTAACCCTCTTAGGTGAGCAGTTCTTC
TRBV5-1,TRBJ2-1,.,.,CASSLFLGGLRDNEQFF,TGCGCCAGCAGCTTGTTTCTCGGGGGGCTTCGGGACAATGAGCAGTTCTTC
TRBV10-3,TRBJ2-7,.,TRBD1,CASTGDPYEQYF,TGTGCCAGCACAGGGGACCCCTACGAGCAGTACTTC
TRBV18,TRBJ2-7,.,.,CASSLLGPGLYEQYF,TGTGCCAGCTCACTATTAGGACCAGGACTCTACGAGCAGTACTTC
TRBV14,TRBJ1-4,once,.,CASSQDLGEKLFF,TGTGCCAGCAGCCAAGATCTAGGAGAAAAACTGTTTTTT
TRBV18,TRBJ2-5,.,.,CASSLTRTYQETQYF,TGTGCCAGCTCACTTACTCGGACTTACCAAGAGACCCAGTACTTC
TRBV27,TRBJ2-7,.,TRBD1,CASRRDRASYEQYF,TGTGCCAGCAGAAGAGACAGGGCCTCCTACGAGCAGTACTTC
TRBV28,TRBJ2-7,.,.,CATFYEQYF,TGTGCCACCTTCTACGAGCAGTACTTC
TRBV30,TRBJ1-3,.,.,CAGGSGNTIYF,TGTGCCGGGGGCTCTGGAAACACCATATATTTT